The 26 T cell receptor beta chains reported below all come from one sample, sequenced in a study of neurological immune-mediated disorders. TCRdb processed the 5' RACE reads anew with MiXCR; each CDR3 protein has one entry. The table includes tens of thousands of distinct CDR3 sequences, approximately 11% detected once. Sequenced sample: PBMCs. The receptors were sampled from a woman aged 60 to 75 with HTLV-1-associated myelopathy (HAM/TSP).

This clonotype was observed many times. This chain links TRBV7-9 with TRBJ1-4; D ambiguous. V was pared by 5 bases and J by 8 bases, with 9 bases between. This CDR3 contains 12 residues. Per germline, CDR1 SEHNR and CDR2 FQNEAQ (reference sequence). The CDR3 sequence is CASSPDREKLFF. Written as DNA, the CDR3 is TGTGCCAGCAGCCCCGATCGGGAAAAACTGTTTTTT.

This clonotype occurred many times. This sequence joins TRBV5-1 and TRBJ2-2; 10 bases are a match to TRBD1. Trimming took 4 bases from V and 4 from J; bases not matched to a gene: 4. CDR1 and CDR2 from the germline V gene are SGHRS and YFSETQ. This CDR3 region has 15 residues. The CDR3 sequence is CASSTTGGFTGELFF. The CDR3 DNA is TGCGCCAGCAGCACGACAGGGGGCTTCACCGGGGAGCTGTTTTTT.

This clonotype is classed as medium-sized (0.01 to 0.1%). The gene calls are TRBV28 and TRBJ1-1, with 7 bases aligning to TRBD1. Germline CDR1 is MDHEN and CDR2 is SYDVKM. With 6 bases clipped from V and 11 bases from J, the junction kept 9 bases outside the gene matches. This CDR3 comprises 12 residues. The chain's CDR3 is CASRSQTGYAFF. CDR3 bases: TGTGCCAGCAGGTCGCAGACAGGGTATGCTTTCTTT.

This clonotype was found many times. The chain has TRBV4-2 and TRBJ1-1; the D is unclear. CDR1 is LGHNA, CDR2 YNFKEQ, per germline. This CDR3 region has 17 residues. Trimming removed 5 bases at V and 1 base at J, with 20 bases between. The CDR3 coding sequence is TGTGCCAGCAGCACTGAATGGGTCTCGGAAAGGAACACTGAAGCTTTCTTT. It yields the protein CASSTEWVSERNTEAFF.

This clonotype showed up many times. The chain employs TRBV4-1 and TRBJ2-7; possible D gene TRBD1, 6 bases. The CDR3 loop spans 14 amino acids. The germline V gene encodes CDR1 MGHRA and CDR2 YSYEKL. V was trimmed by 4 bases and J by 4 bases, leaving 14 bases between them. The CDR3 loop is CASSPGQPPYEQYF. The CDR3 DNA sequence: TGCGCCAGCAGCCCAGGACAGCCACCTTACGAGCAGTACTTC.

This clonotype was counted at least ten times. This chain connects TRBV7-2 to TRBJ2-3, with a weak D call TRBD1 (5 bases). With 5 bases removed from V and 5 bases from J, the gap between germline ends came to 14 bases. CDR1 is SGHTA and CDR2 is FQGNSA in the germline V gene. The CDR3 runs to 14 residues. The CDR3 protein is CASSRSLGEDTQYF. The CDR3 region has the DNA TGTGCCAGCAGCCGAAGCTTAGGGGAAGATACGCAGTATTTT.

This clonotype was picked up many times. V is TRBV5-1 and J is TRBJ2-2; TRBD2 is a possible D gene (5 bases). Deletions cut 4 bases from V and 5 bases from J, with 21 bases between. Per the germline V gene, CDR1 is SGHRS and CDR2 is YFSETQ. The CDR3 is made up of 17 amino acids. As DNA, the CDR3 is TGCGCCAGCAGCCTGGACGGCCGGGGATCAACTACCGGGGAGCTGTTTTTT. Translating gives CASSLDGRGSTTGELFF.

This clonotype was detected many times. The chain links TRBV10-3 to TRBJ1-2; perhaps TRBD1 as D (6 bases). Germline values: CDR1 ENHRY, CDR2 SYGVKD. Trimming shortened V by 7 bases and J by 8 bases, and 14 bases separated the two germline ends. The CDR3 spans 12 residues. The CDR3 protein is CAITHDRRGYTF. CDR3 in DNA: TGTGCCATCACCCACGACAGGCGCGGCTACACCTTC.

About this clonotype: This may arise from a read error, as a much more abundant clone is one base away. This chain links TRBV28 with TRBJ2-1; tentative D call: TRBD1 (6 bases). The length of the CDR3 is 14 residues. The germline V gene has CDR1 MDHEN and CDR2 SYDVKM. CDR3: CSSSLPLRGNEQFF. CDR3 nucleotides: TGTTCCAGCAGTTTGCCGCTCAGGGGTAATGAGCAGTTCTTC.

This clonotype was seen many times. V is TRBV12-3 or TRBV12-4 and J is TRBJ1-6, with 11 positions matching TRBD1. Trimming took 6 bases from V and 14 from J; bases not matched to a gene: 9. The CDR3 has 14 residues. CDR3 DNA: TGTGCCAGCAGCAGGACAGGGGGCCCGTTTACCCTCCACTTT. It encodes CASSRTGGPFTLHF.

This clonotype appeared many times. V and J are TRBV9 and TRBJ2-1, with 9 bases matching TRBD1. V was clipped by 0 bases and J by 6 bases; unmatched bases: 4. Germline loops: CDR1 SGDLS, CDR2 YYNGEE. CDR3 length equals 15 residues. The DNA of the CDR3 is TGTGCCAGCAGCGTAGTGGGGACAGGGTTCAATGAGCAGTTCTTC. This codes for CASSVVGTGFNEQFF.

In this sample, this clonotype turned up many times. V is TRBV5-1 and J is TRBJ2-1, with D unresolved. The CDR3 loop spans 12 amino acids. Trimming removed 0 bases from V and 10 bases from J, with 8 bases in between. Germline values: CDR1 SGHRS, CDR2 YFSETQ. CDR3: CASSLDWNEQFF. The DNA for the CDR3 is TGCGCCAGCAGCTTGGACTGGAACGAGCAGTTCTTC.

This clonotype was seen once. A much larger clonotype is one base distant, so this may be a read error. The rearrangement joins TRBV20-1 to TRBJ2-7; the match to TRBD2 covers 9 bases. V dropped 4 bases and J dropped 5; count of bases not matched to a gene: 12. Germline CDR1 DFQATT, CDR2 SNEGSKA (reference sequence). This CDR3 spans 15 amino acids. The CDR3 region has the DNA TGCAGTGCTATGGAAGCGGGAGGCCACCCCCACGAGCAGTACTTC. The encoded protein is CSAMEAGGHPHEQYF.

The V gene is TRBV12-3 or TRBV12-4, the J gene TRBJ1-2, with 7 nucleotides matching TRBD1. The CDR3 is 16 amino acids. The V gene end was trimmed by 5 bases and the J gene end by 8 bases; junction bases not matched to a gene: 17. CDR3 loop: CASSPLDRTNTEGYTF. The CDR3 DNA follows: TGTGCCAGCAGTCCCCTGGACAGGACCAATACGGAAGGCTACACCTTC.

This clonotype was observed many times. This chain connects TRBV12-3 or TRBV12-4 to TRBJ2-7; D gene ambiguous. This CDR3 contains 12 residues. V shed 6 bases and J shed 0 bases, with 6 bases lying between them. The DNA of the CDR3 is TGTGCCAGCAGCTCCGGCTCCTACGAGCAGTACTTC. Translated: CASSSGSYEQYF.

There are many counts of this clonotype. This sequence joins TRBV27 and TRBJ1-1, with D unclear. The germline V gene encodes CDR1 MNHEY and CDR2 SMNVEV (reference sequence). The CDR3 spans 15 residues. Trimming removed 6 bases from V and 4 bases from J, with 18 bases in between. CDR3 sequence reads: CASSLAGRVSTEAFF. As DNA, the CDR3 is TGTGCCAGCAGCCTGGCTGGGAGGGTGAGCACTGAAGCTTTCTTT.

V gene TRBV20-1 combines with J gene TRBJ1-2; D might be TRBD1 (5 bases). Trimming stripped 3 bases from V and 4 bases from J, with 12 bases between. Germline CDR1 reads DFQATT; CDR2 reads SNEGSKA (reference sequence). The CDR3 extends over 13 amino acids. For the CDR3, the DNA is TGCAGTGCTAGTCACAGGCACGGCTATGGCTACACCTTC. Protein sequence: CSASHRHGYGYTF.

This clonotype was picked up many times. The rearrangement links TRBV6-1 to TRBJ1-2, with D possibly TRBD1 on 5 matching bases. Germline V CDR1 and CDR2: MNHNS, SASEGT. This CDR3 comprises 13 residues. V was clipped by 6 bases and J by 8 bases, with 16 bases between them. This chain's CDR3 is CASSRDFAAGYTF. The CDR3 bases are TGTGCCAGCAGCCGGGACTTCGCAGCGGGCTACACCTTC.

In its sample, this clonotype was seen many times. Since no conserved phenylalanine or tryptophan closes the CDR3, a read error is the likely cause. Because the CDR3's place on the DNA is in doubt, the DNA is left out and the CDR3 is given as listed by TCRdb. Here the CDR3 reads CASSWTSWA. V is TRBV12-3 or TRBV12-4 and J is TRBJ1-1; the table assigns TRBD1, which was not confirmed against the DNA. The CDR3 spans 9 amino acids, including both terminal residues.

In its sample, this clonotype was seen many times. CDR3 nucleotide sequence: TGTGCCAGCAGTTTGGCGGGAGGAACCCTCGAGCAGTACTTC. Translation gives CASSLAGGTLEQYF. The chain combines TRBV27 with TRBJ2-7; 8 bases map to TRBD2. Germline V gives CDR1 MNHEY, CDR2 SMNVEV (reference sequence). The ends lost 3 bases at V and 6 bases at J; junction bases unmatched: 7. This CDR3 has 14 residues.

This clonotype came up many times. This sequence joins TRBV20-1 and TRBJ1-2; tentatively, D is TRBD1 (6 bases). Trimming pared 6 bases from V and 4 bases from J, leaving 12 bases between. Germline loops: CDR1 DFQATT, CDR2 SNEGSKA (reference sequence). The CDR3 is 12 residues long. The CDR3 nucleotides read TGCAGTGCGAAGGACAGCCTCTATGGCTACACCTTC. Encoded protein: CSAKDSLYGYTF.

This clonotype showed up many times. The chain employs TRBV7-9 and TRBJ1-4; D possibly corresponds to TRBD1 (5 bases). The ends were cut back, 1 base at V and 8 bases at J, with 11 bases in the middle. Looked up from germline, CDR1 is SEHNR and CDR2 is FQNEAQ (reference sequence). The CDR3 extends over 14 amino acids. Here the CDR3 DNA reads TGTGCCAGCAGCTTAGGCCAGGGAAACGAAAAACTGTTTTTT. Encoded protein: CASSLGQGNEKLFF.

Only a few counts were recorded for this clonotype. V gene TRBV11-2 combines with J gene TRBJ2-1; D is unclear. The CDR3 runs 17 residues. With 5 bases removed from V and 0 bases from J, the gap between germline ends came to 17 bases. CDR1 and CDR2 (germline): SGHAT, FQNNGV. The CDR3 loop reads CASSTRPLSSSYNEQFF. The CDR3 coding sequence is TGTGCCAGCAGCACCCGCCCCCTCTCGAGCTCCTACAATGAGCAGTTCTTC.

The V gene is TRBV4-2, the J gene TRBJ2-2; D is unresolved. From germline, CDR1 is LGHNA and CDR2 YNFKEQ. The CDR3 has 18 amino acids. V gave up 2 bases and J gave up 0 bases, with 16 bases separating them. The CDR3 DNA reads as TGTGCCAGCAGCCAAAACCCCGATGGCGGCCCGAACACCGGGGAGCTGTTTTTT. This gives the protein CASSQNPDGGPNTGELFF.

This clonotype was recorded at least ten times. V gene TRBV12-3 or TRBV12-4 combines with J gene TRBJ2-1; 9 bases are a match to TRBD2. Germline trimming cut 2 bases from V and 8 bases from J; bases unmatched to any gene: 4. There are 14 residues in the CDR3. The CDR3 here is CASSLLAGAYEQFF. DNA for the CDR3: TGTGCCAGCAGTTTATTAGCGGGAGCCTATGAGCAGTTCTTC.

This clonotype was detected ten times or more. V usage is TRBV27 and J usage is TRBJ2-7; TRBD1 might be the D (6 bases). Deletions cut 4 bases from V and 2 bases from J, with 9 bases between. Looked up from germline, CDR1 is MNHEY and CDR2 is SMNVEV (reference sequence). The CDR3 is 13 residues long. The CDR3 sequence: CASSSGAPYEQYF. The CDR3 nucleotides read TGTGCCAGCAGTTCAGGGGCTCCCTACGAGCAGTACTTC.